This T cell receptor (beta chain) was sequenced in a study of T-cell reconstitution after alpha-beta-depleted transplantation in children. As it was prepared, the TCRbeta library received unique molecular identifiers. In TCRdb, the PCR reads were re-called with MiXCR into one record per CDR3 protein. The data contain hundreds of thousands of distinct CDR3 sequences, 10% to 13% of them seen just once; the ten biggest clones take up just over 2%. This clonotype appeared many times. This CDR3 is built from 17 residues. Germline V gene lookup returns CDR1 SGDLS and CDR2 YYNGEE. With 3 bases removed from V and 4 bases from J, the gap between germline ends came to 22 bases.

The material was PBMCs, obtained before TCRalphabeta/CD19-depleted stem cell transplant. The chain combines TRBV9 with TRBJ1-1; the D gene is possibly TRBD1 (6 bases). The source is a child under 10 years old with inherited bone marrow failure, due to receive a stem cell transplant. The CDR3 DNA is TGTGCCAGCAGCGCGTCCAGGGGCGATATTTTAGGCACTGAAGCTTTCTTT. Protein product: CASSASRGDILGTEAFF.